The rows below give T cell receptor beta chains drawn from one sample of a study of graft-versus-host responses after intestinal transplantation. Method: immunoSEQ multiplex PCR; TCRdb's copy keeps in-frame clones and lacks some. The sample includes more than 95,000 clones, approximately 84% of them seen just once. No antigen has been identified for these receptors. The material sequenced was unstimulated CD4+ T cells sorted from spleen or lymph node cells, taken before intestinal transplant. The receptors originated from a human donor who received an intestinal transplant. The CDR3 runs from the conserved cysteine through the conserved F or W. The D gene is left open where the match is weak.

TRBJ2-7	TRBV5-6	TRBD2	TGTGCCAGCAGCCCCGTGAGGCGCGGGAGGGGACTCTACGAGCAGTACTTC	CASSPVRRGRGLYEQYF
TRBJ2-5	TRBV4-2	NA	TGTGCCAGCAGCCAAGACAACCAAGAGACCCAGTACTTC	CASSQDNQETQYF
TRBJ1-2	TRBV2	NA	TGTGCCAGCAGTGGCGACAGAGACTATGGCTACACCTTC	CASSGDRDYGYTF
TRBJ2-7	TRBV6-5	TRBD1	TGTGCCAGCAGTACTCCGGGACAGGGCTACGAGCAGTACTTC	CASSTPGQGYEQYF
TRBJ1-1	TRBV7-3	NA	TGTGCCAGCAGCCCGACCGTAATGAACACTGAAGCTTTCTTT	CASSPTVMNTEAFF
TRBJ1-2	TRBV5-5	TRBD1	TGTGCCAGCAGCATAGCGTGGACAGGGGCTGGCTACACCTTC	CASSIAWTGAGYTF
TRBJ1-4	TRBV19	TRBD1	TGTGCCAGTGCCGCGGACAGGAATGAAAAACTGTTTTTT	CASAADRNEKLFF
TRBJ2-1	TRBV7-9	NA	TGTGCCAGCAGCTTAGCGACGGTAGGGACGAATGAGCAGTTCTTC	CASSLATVGTNEQFF
TRBJ2-3	TRBV2	NA	TGTGCCAGCAGTGTTAACCTGGGGGATACGCAGTATTTT	CASSVNLGDTQYF
TRBJ2-1	TRBV7-3	NA	TGTGCCAGCAGCCCCTCAGGGGTCTCCTCCTACAATGAGCAGTTCTTC	CASSPSGVSSYNEQFF